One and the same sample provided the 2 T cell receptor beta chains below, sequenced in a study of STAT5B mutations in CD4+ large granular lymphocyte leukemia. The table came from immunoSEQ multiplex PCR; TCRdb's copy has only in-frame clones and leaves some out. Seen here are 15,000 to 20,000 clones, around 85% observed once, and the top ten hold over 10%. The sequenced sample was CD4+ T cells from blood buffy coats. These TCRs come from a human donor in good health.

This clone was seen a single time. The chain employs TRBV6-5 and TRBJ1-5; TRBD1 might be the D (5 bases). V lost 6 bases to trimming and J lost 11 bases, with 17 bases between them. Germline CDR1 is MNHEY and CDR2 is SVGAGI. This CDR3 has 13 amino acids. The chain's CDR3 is CASSFGTAGTQHF. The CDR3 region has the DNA TGTGCCAGCAGCTTCGGGACGGCGGGCACCCAGCATTTT.

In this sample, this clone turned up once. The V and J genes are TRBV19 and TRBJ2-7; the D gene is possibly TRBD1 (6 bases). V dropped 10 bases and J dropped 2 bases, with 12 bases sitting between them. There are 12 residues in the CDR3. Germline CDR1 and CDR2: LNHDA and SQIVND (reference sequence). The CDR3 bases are TGTGCCACATACCGGGACACCTACGAGCAGTACTTC. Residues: CATYRDTYEQYF.